Listed below are T cell receptor beta chains from one sample, sequenced in a study of control samples from healthy donors and cancer patients. This table comes from immunoSEQ multiplex PCR, and its TCRdb copy is limited to in-frame clones, with some not included. The table records approximately 94,000 clones, around 84% of them present only once. Sequenced input: PBMCs. All receptors derive from a man between 65 and 85 years old with lung cancer. Each CDR3 is given with its conserved first and last residue. Fields, in order: V gene, J gene, CDR3 protein.

TRBV24-1	TRBJ2-1	CATSANRAFYNEQFF
TRBV20-1	TRBJ1-2	CSASYLGTGESYTF
TRBV5-1	TRBJ1-6	CASSLNRGGNSPLHF
TRBV6-6	TRBJ1-1	CASRHGTDIRIQAFF
TRBV7-2	TRBJ2-2	CASSHVTVNTGELFF
TRBV9	TRBJ2-3	CASSLRTSGGAGTQYF
TRBV29-1	TRBJ2-7	CSVEVGWEQYF
TRBV15	TRBJ1-6	CATSAQTANSPLHF
TRBV6-5	TRBJ2-2	CASGDWGRSGELFF
TRBV6-5	TRBJ2-3	CASRTGADTQYF
TRBV10-1	TRBJ2-3	CASSVGTSGVLNTQYF
TRBV4-1	TRBJ1-1	CASSPRGDPDTEAFF
TRBV9	TRBJ1-6	CASSVVESSPLHF
TRBV7-8	TRBJ1-3	CASSPLGNTIYF
TRBV3-1/TRBV3-2	TRBJ2-3	CASSLAGDTDTQYF
TRBV4-3	TRBJ2-2	CASSLIRGTGELFF
TRBV18	TRBJ2-5	CASSPPSGGTETQYF
TRBV7-2	TRBJ1-2	CASSLDNSPRGYTF
TRBV30	TRBJ1-2	CAWGVGYGYTF
TRBV25-1	TRBJ2-7	CASADRAYEQYF
TRBV7-2	TRBJ1-2	CASSLHDRNYGYTF
TRBV21-1	TRBJ1-5	CASSKALYHPPSNQPQHF
TRBV6-6	TRBJ2-6	CASSHVSGANVLTF
TRBV7-9	TRBJ2-2	CASTPPGPGELFF
TRBV6-4	TRBJ2-1	CASSDSTTRLFF
TRBV27	TRBJ2-4	CASSPLAGLAKNIQYF
TRBV7-9	TRBJ1-1	CASQAGMRVGEEPRAFF
TRBV7-2	TRBJ2-1	CASSLRTSGGAYNEQFF
TRBV18	TRBJ2-3	CASSVQGPDTQYF
TRBV3-1/TRBV3-2	TRBJ1-1	CASSPSRTDRTEAFF
TRBV5-6	TRBJ2-2	CASSYLRGNTGELFF
TRBV10-2	TRBJ2-1	CASRETTGGNEQFF
TRBV3-1/TRBV3-2	TRBJ2-3	CASSQDRAVAYPSTDTQYF
TRBV9	TRBJ2-7	CASSPDLTPPPLEQYF
TRBV3-1/TRBV3-2	TRBJ2-1	CASSQGFASNEQFF
TRBV4-1	TRBJ1-4	CASSHLSGPKGEKLFF
TRBV27	TRBJ2-7	CASSLYGSYEQYF
TRBV6-2/TRBV6-3	TRBJ2-6	CASSYTRVYGANVLTF
TRBV18	TRBJ1-1	CASSLNRGWNTEAFF
TRBV25-1	TRBJ2-5	CASSERRAVLQETQYF
TRBV30	TRBJ2-5	CAWDRTYGETQYF
TRBV18	TRBJ2-1	CASFQGVAYNEQFF
TRBV3-1/TRBV3-2	TRBJ2-3	CASEGGYSTDTQYF
TRBV4-3	TRBJ1-4	CASSQDRAANEKLFF
TRBV5-8	TRBJ1-6	CASSLLQARPLHF
TRBV14	TRBJ2-5	CASSPIAGSLEETQYF